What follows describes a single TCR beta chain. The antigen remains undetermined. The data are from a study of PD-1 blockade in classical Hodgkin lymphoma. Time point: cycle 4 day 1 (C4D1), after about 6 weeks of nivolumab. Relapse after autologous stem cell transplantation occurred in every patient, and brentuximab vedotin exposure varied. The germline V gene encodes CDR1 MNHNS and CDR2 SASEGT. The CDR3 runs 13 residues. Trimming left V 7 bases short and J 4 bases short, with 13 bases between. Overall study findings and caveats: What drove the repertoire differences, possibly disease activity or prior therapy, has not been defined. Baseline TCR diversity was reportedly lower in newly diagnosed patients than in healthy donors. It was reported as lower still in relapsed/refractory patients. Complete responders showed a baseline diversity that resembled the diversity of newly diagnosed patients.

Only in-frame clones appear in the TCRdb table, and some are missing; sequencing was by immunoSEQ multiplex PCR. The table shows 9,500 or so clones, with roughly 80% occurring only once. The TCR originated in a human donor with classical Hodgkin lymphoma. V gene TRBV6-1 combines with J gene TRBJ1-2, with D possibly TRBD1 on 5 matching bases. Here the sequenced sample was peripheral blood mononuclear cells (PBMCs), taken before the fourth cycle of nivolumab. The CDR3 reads CASIPTGTYGYTF. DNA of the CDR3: TGTGCCAGCATACCCACAGGCACCTATGGCTACACCTTC.